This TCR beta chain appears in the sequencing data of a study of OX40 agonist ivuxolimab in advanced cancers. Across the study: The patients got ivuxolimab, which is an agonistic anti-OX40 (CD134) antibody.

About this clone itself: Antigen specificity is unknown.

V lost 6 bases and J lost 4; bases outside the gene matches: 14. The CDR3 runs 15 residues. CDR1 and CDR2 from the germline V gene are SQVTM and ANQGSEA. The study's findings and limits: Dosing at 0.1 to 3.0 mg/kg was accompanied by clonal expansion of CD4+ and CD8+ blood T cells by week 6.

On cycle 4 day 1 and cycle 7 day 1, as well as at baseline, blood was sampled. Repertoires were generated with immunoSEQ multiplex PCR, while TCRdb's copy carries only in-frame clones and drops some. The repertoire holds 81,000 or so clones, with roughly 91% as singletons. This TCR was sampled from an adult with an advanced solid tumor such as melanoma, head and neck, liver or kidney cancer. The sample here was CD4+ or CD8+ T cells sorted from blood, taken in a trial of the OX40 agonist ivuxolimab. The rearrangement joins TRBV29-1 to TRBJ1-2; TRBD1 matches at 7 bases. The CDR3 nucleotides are TGCAGCGTCCAAGGGGGCGAACAGGGAAGCTATGGCTACACCTTC. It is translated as CSVQGGEQGSYGYTF.